The 3 T cell receptor beta chains given below trace back to one sample, sequenced in a study of T cell responses to AZD1222 COVID-19 vaccine. TCRdb's table, derived via immunoSEQ multiplex PCR, lists solely in-frame clones and lacks some. The data show around 99,000 clones, approximately 87% seen once. Sequenced here: peripheral blood, sampled 28 days after the second AZD1222 dose. The receptors were gathered from an adult who received the AZD1222 COVID-19 vaccine.

The chain couples TRBV6-5 to TRBJ2-1; D possibly corresponds to TRBD1 (6 bases). V was pared by 6 bases and J by 11 bases, with 17 bases between. This CDR3 comprises 13 residues. Germline V CDR1 and CDR2: MNHEY, SVGAGI. Here the CDR3 DNA reads TGTGCCAGCAGACCTTCAACGGACAGCCAGCAGTTCTTC. Translating it yields CASRPSTDSQQFF.

J is TRBJ2-1 and V is TRBV20-1; D call uncertain. The ends were cut back, 3 bases at V and 1 base at J, with 10 bases in the middle. The CDR3 length is 14 residues. From germline, CDR1 is DFQATT and CDR2 SNEGSKA (reference sequence). The CDR3 DNA follows: TGCAGTGCTAGTAACCGTGTTTCCTACAATGAGCAGTTCTTC. It encodes CSASNRVSYNEQFF.

The chain uses TRBV27 and TRBJ2-3, with unresolved D. This CDR3 is built from 12 residues. Trimming pared 3 bases from V and 4 bases from J, leaving 5 bases between. From germline, CDR1 is MNHEY and CDR2 SMNVEV (reference sequence). The CDR3 DNA follows: TGTGCCAGCAGTTTGAGGTCAGATACGCAGTATTTT. It codes for CASSLRSDTQYF.